The 15 T cell receptor beta chains listed next were all sequenced from one sample in a study of blood T cells in healthy people across ages. Primers used in a second PCR of roughly 6 to 12 cycles were a sample-barcoded 5' primer and a J-beta primer mix. TCRdb analysed the 5' RACE reads with MiXCR anew, one entry per CDR3 protein. This table holds nearly 800,000 distinct CDR3 sequences, roughly 56% found once. Sequencing input: blood. The receptors come from a man aged 35 to 55 in good health.

J is TRBJ2-3 and V is TRBV7-9; D gene ambiguous. Germline-derived CDR1 and CDR2 are SEHNR and FQNEAQ (reference sequence). V lost 0 bases and J 11 bases, leaving 15 bases between the germline ends. This CDR3 is 14 amino acids long. CDR3 bases: TGTGCCAGCAGCTTAGCCTTAGCCGCGACGGAGCAGTATTTT. Its protein is CASSLALAATEQYF.

This clonotype was seen more than once but under ten times. CDR3 loop: CSARDRLSGITYEQYF. The CDR3 nucleotides are TGCAGTGCTAGAGATCGATTGAGCGGTATAACCTACGAGCAGTACTTC. This chain uses TRBV20-1 with TRBJ2-7, with D possibly being TRBD2 (5 bases). Germline CDR1 and CDR2: DFQATT and SNEGSKA (reference sequence). The V end was cut by 0 bases, the J end by 2 bases, with 17 bases between. This CDR3 has 16 residues.

This clonotype has just a few counts. This chain uses TRBV6-5 with TRBJ2-1; D unresolved. Germline loops: CDR1 MNHEY, CDR2 SVGAGI. Trimming took 2 bases from V and 0 from J, leaving 8 bases between them. The CDR3 spans 15 residues. CDR3 DNA sequence: TGTGCCAGCAGTTACGGCGGTAGCTCCTACAATGAGCAGTTCTTC. This gives the protein CASSYGGSSYNEQFF.

V is TRBV24-1 and J is TRBJ2-3, with D perhaps matching TRBD2 (5 bases). The V gene lost 1 base and the J gene lost 3 bases, with 13 bases spanning the gap. The CDR3 runs to 16 residues. CDR1 is KGHDR and CDR2 is SFDVKD in the germline V gene. In nucleotides, the CDR3 is TGTGCCACCAGTGATTTAGAGGGATCGGGTACAGATACGCAGTATTTT. This codes for CATSDLEGSGTDTQYF.

The rearrangement joins TRBV29-1 to TRBJ2-5; TRBD2 agrees at 16 bases. Matching the DNA end better, TRBJ2-7 makes the J call doubtful. This CDR3 spans 17 amino acids. Per the germline V gene, CDR1 is SQVTM and CDR2 is ANQGSEA. The CDR3 loop reads CSVQGTSGRASSSEQYF. CDR3 nucleotide sequence: TGCAGCGTACAAGGGACTAGCGGGAGGGCCTCGTCTTCCGAGCAGTACTTC.

This chain links TRBV4-2 with TRBJ2-5; TRBD2 agrees at 7 bases. This CDR3 has 15 residues. Per the germline V gene, CDR1 is LGHNA and CDR2 is YNFKEQ. J was trimmed by 2 bases and V by 4 bases; bases with no gene match: 7. CDR3 bases: TGTGCCAGCAGCCCCTGGGAGGGGAATCAAGAGACCCAGTACTTC. Amino acids: CASSPWEGNQETQYF.

This clonotype was seen a few times. V and J are TRBV27 and TRBJ2-3; a weak D match, TRBD2 (5 bases). In germline, CDR1 is MNHEY, CDR2 SMNVEV (reference sequence). The CDR3 runs 14 residues. The V and J ends lost 2 bases and 6 bases respectively, with 12 bases between them. The CDR3 protein is CASSLERGVDTQYF. CDR3 DNA: TGTGCCAGCAGTTTAGAACGGGGAGTGGATACGCAGTATTTT.

This clonotype was picked up a small number of times. The V and J genes are TRBV2 and TRBJ2-7; the match to TRBD2 covers 8 bases. Germline V CDR1 and CDR2: SNHLY, FYNNEI. J was trimmed by 4 bases and V by 7 bases; bases with no gene match: 3. This CDR3 has 12 amino acids. The CDR3 coding sequence is TGTGCCAGCACTGGCGGGAGGTACGAGCAGTACTTC. Translated: CASTGGRYEQYF.

On this clonotype itself: A read error may be the cause here, since a much bigger clone is one base away. The chain carries TRBV3-1 and TRBJ1-2, with D perhaps TRBD1 (6 bases). The CDR3 runs 15 residues. CDR1 and CDR2 from the germline V gene are LGHDT and YNNKEL (reference sequence). The CDR3 loop reads CANSQSSTGPYGYTF. The CDR3 region has the DNA TGTGCCAACAGCCAATCCAGTACAGGGCCTTATGGCTACACCTTC.

The count of this clonotype is one. V and J are TRBV3-1 and TRBJ1-2; TRBD1 matches 7 bases. The CDR3 runs to 13 residues. Germline V CDR1 and CDR2: LGHDT, YNNKEL (reference sequence). The V segment lost 4 bases and the J segment 8 bases; nucleotides outside the gene matches: 7. The CDR3 nucleotides are TGTGCCAGCAGCCCCCCTACAGGGGCAGGCTACACCTTC. It encodes CASSPPTGAGYTF.

V usage is TRBV29-1 and J usage is TRBJ2-3; 9 bases agree with TRBD2. The CDR3 is 14 residues long. CDR1 and CDR2 from the germline V gene are SQVTM and ANQGSEA. The V gene end was trimmed by 7 bases and the J gene end by 3 bases; junction bases not matched to a gene: 8. The CDR3 DNA reads as TGCAGCGGGAACCCTAGCGGGGCTACAGATACGCAGTATTTT. As protein: CSGNPSGATDTQYF.

This clonotype showed up just a few times. This chain uses TRBV29-1 with TRBJ2-3; 9 bases are a match to TRBD2. The germline CDR1 and CDR2 sequences are SQVTM and ANQGSEA. V dropped 3 bases and J dropped 2; count of bases not matched to a gene: 3. The CDR3 contains 14 residues. The CDR3 protein is CSVDLAGNTDTQYF. The CDR3 bases are TGCAGCGTTGATCTAGCGGGGAACACAGATACGCAGTATTTT.

The chain joins TRBV7-2 to TRBJ2-1; possibly TRBD1 for D (5 bases). The germline V gene encodes CDR1 SGHTA and CDR2 FQGNSA. V was clipped by 3 bases and J by 0 bases, with 15 bases between them. This CDR3 region has 17 residues. As DNA, the CDR3 is TGTGCCAGCAGCTTCCCCGGCCGGACAAACTCCTACAATGAGCAGTTCTTC. Amino acid sequence: CASSFPGRTNSYNEQFF.

The CDR3 region is CSAGVQGSDTQYF. CDR3 coding DNA: TGCAGTGCTGGAGTACAAGGTTCAGATACGCAGTATTTT. This sequence joins TRBV20-1 and TRBJ2-3, with unresolved D. From germline, CDR1 is DFQATT and CDR2 SNEGSKA (reference sequence). The V end was cut by 5 bases, the J end by 4 bases, with 13 bases between. The CDR3 has 13 amino acids.

This clonotype was seen a handful of times. The chain uses TRBV6-6 and TRBJ2-1; 12 bases line up with TRBD2. The trim removed 6 bases at V and 9 bases at J, leaving 6 bases unmatched. The V gene's germline CDR1 is MNHNY and CDR2 SVGAGI (reference sequence). The CDR3 is made up of 14 amino acids. CDR3 loop: CASSSSGGAAEQFF. For the CDR3, the DNA is TGTGCCAGCAGCTCTAGCGGGGGGGCCGCTGAGCAGTTCTTC.